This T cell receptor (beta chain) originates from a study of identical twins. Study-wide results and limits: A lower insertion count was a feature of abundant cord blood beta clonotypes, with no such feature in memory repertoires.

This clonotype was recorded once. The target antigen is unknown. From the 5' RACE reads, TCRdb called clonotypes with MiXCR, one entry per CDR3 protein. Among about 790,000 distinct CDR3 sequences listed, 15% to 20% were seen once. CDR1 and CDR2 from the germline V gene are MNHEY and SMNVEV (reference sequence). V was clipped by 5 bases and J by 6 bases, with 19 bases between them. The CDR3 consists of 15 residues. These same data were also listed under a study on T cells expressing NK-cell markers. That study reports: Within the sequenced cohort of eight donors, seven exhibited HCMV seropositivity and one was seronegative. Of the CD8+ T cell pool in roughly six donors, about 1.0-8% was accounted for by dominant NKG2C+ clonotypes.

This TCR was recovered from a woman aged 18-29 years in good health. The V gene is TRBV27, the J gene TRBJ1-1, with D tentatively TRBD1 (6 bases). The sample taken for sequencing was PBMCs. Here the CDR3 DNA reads TGTGCCAGCAGTCCTCGGGACACCCTAAGGGCTGAAGCTTTCTTT. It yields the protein CASSPRDTLRAEAFF.